One and the same sample provided the 17 T cell receptor beta chains below, sequenced in a study of blood T cell repertoires in COVID-19. The data were produced by immunoSEQ multiplex PCR, yet TCRdb's version contains in-frame clones alone and is incomplete. This sample has 60,000 to 80,000 clones, with roughly nine tenths found just once. Sequenced material: peripheral blood. These receptors were collected from a woman aged 55 to 70 with COVID-19, enrolled during active disease.

The chain is built from TRBV4-1 and TRBJ1-2, with TRBD1 matching over 10 bases. V was clipped by 3 bases and J by 2 bases; unmatched bases: 3. The CDR3 covers 15 residues. Germline CDR1 is MGHRA and CDR2 is YSYEKL. CDR3 in amino acids: CASSQLDRGNYGYTF. The CDR3 DNA follows: TGCGCCAGCAGCCAGCTGGACAGGGGGAACTATGGCTACACCTTC.

This clone was counted between two and nine times. The sample has other DNA sequences that encode this CDR3 too. The chain joins TRBV6-2 or TRBV6-3 to TRBJ2-5; D might be TRBD1 (6 bases). The V end lost 6 bases, the J end lost 3 bases, and 11 bases lay between the germline ends. Germline CDR1 and CDR2: MNHEY and SVGEGT. The CDR3 is 13 amino acids. The CDR3 DNA reads TGTGCCAGCAGCCCCGCAGGGGAAGAGACCCAGTACTTC. This gives the protein CASSPAGEETQYF.

This chain connects TRBV11-3 to TRBJ1-2; possible D gene TRBD1, 6 bases. Trimming cost V 3 bases and J 9 bases, with 11 bases left between them. CDR3 size: 12 residues. The germline V gene encodes CDR1 SGHNT and CDR2 YENEEA. This CDR3 is CASSFGGRSYTF. The CDR3 DNA is TGTGCCAGCAGCTTCGGGGGGCGTAGCTACACCTTC.

This sequence joins TRBV25-1 and TRBJ2-7; 10 nucleotides align to TRBD1. Germline V gene lookup returns CDR1 MGHDK and CDR2 SYGVNS. Germline trimming cut 5 bases from V and 4 bases from J; bases unmatched to any gene: 5. The CDR3 is 14 amino acids. The DNA for the CDR3 is TGTGCCAGCAGTTGGACAGGGGGGAAATACGAGCAGTACTTC. Encoded protein: CASSWTGGKYEQYF.

The gene calls are TRBV5-6 and TRBJ2-1; 7 nucleotides agree with TRBD1. Germline lookup yields CDR1 SGHDT and CDR2 YYEEEE. The CDR3 consists of 12 residues. The V segment lost 4 bases and the J segment 6 bases; nucleotides outside the gene matches: 1. The CDR3 region is CASSPGGNEQFF. Written as DNA, the CDR3 is TGTGCCAGCAGCCCAGGGGGCAATGAGCAGTTCTTC. Looking up the rest from reference TRBV5-6 and TRBJ2-1 gives the full variable domain: DAGVTQSPTHLIKTRGQQVTLRCSPKSGHDTVSWYQQALGQGPQFIFQYYEEEERQRGNFPDRFSGHQFPNYSSELNVNALLLGDSALYLCASSPGGNEQFFGPGTRLTVL.

The chain has TRBV19 and TRBJ2-7, with 11 bases fitting TRBD1. Germline V gene sequence: CDR1 LNHDA, CDR2 SQIVND (reference sequence). The CDR3 sequence is 17 residues long. The ends lost 1 base at V and 2 bases at J; junction bases unmatched: 7. CDR3 protein: CASSIGTGGGETYEQYF. DNA of the CDR3: TGTGCCAGTAGTATAGGGACAGGGGGCGGTGAAACCTACGAGCAGTACTTC.

The gene calls are TRBV7-2 and TRBJ2-4, with TRBD1 as a possible D gene (5 bases). CDR1 and CDR2 from the germline V gene are SGHTA and FQGNSA. The CDR3 runs 16 residues. Trimming removed 1 base at V and 0 bases at J, with 10 bases between. CDR3 DNA sequence: TGTGCCAGCAGCTTAGTATTGACAGTAGCCAAAAACATTCAGTACTTC. Protein product: CASSLVLTVAKNIQYF. Variable domain in full (rest from reference TRBV7-2 and TRBJ2-4): GAGVSQSPSNKVTEKGKDVELRCDPISGHTALYWYRQSLGQGLEFLIYFQGNSAPDKSGLPSDRFSAERTGGSVSTLTIQRTQQEDSAVYLCASSLVLTVAKNIQYFGAGTRLSVL.

V gene TRBV7-2 combines with J gene TRBJ2-1, with 7 bases identical to TRBD2. CDR3 length equals 15 residues. J gave up 6 bases and V 5 bases, and 10 bases lay outside the gene matches. The germline V gene has CDR1 SGHTA and CDR2 FQGNSA. In nucleotides, the CDR3 is TGTGCCAGCAGCCACCGGGACTACTTCTTCAATGAGCAGTTCTTC. This gives the protein CASSHRDYFFNEQFF.

V usage is TRBV10-3 and J usage is TRBJ2-1; maybe TRBD2 (6 bases). V lost 9 bases, J lost 5 bases, and 14 bases lay in between. The CDR3 is 13 residues long. CDR1 is ENHRY and CDR2 is SYGVKD in the germline V gene. Here the CDR3 reads CAISEGPNNEQFF. CDR3 bases: TGTGCCATTTCGGAGGGCCCAAACAATGAGCAGTTCTTC.

V is TRBV7-9 and J is TRBJ2-1, with 8 bases aligning to TRBD1. The junction had 12 bases not matched to a gene; V was cut back by 5 bases and J by 12 bases. Germline values: CDR1 SEHNR, CDR2 FQNEAQ (reference sequence). CDR3 length: 14 amino acids. The CDR3 DNA reads TGTGCCAGCAGCCCAAGCGGAGGACAGGGCGGGCAGTTCTTC. This gives the protein CASSPSGGQGGQFF.

The chain recombines TRBV6-5 with TRBJ1-2; possible D gene TRBD1, 5 bases. The CDR3 consists of 15 residues. V lost 0 bases and J 1 base, leaving 9 bases between the germline ends. Germline V gene data show CDR1 as MNHEY and CDR2 as SVGAGI. CDR3 sequence: CASSYSRAVNYGYTF. For the CDR3, the DNA is TGTGCCAGCAGTTACTCCAGGGCTGTTAACTATGGCTACACCTTC.

CDR3 bases: TGTGCCTGGAGTCAGATTTCGGCGGGCAATCAGCCCCAGCATTTT. It codes for CAWSQISAGNQPQHF. The chain is built from TRBV30 and TRBJ1-5, with D unresolved. Germline loops: CDR1 GTSNPN, CDR2 SVGIG (reference sequence). The CDR3 sequence is 15 residues long. V lost 2 bases and J 2 bases, leaving 13 bases between the germline ends. Looking up the rest from reference TRBV30 and TRBJ1-5 gives the full variable domain: SQTIHQWPATLVQPVGSPLSLECTVEGTSNPNLYWYRQAAGRGLQLLFYSVGIGQISSEVPQNLSASRPQDRQFILSSKKLLLSDSGFYLCAWSQISAGNQPQHFGDGTRLSIL.

The gene calls are TRBV29-1 and TRBJ2-7; 8 nucleotides agree with TRBD1. CDR1 SQVTM and CDR2 ANQGSEA come from the germline V gene. The CDR3 loop spans 14 amino acids. Trimming took 3 bases from V and 5 from J; bases not matched to a gene: 9. In DNA form, the CDR3 reads TGCAGCGTTGAGTCCGGGACAGGAGGCGACGAGCAGTACTTC. Residues: CSVESGTGGDEQYF.

The chain carries TRBV13 and TRBJ1-1, with 9 bases fitting TRBD1. V lost 7 bases and J lost 1; bases outside the gene matches: 7. The CDR3 is 15 amino acids. The germline gives CDR1 PRHDT, CDR2 FYEKMQ (reference sequence). The CDR3 DNA reads as TGTGCCAGCACCCGGTGGGGACAGGGGAACACTGAAGCTTTCTTT. Protein sequence: CASTRWGQGNTEAFF.

For the CDR3, the DNA is TGTGCCAGCAGTCTCCCCCGACAGCTTAATTCACCCCTCCACTTT. It is translated as CASSLPRQLNSPLHF. The chain couples TRBV28 to TRBJ1-6; a possible D gene is TRBD1 (5 bases). Trimming removed 5 bases at V and 6 bases at J, with 14 bases between. The CDR3 loop spans 15 amino acids. CDR1 is MDHEN and CDR2 is SYDVKM in the germline V gene.

CDR3 in DNA: TGTGCCAGCAGTTTTTCGGGGGGCGGGGGCTACACCTTC. It yields the protein CASSFSGGGGYTF. The chain joins TRBV27 to TRBJ1-2; possibly TRBD1 for D (6 bases). CDR3 length equals 13 residues. CDR1 is MNHEY, CDR2 SMNVEV, per germline (reference sequence). The V gene lost 3 bases and the J gene lost 8 bases, with 13 bases spanning the gap.

This chain connects TRBV2 to TRBJ2-7; D is perhaps TRBD2 (6 bases). Germline loops: CDR1 SNHLY, CDR2 FYNNEI. V lost 5 bases to trimming and J lost 12 bases, with 17 bases between them. The CDR3 covers 12 residues. CDR3 protein: CASSSRDSTGYF. The CDR3 region has the DNA TGTGCCAGCAGTTCTCGGGACTCAACGGGGTACTTC.